Listed below are T cell receptor beta chains from one sample, sequenced in a study of blood T cell repertoires in COVID-19. Generated by immunoSEQ multiplex PCR, the TCRdb table keeps only in-frame clones and is missing some. The repertoire has about 42,000 clones, approximately 91% of them found once; the top ten carry about 0.4%. Sequences were obtained from peripheral blood. Source of these receptors: a human donor in a cohort sampled during active COVID-19. The CDR3 runs from the conserved cysteine through the conserved F or W.

CDR3 length: 14
J gene: TRBJ1-5
V gene: TRBV19
CDR3 protein: CASSTGVGDQPQHF

CDR3 length: 12
J gene: TRBJ2-7
V gene: TRBV15
CDR3 protein: CATSGTGSEQYF

CDR3 length: 14
J gene: TRBJ2-7
V gene: TRBV7-2
CDR3 protein: CASSTSTGYYEQYF

CDR3 length: 15
J gene: TRBJ1-6
V gene: TRBV28
CDR3 protein: CASSPGSSYNSPLHF

CDR3 length: 12
J gene: TRBJ1-5
V gene: TRBV6-6
CDR3 protein: CASRIENQPQHF

CDR3 length: 13
J gene: TRBJ1-1
V gene: TRBV7-2
CDR3 protein: CASSLGQGTEAFF

CDR3 length: 14
J gene: TRBJ1-3
V gene: TRBV19
CDR3 protein: CASRRQDSGNTIYF

CDR3 length: 12
J gene: TRBJ1-2
V gene: TRBV6-5
CDR3 protein: CASSRGAYGYTF

CDR3 length: 13
J gene: TRBJ2-7
V gene: TRBV2
CDR3 protein: CASSENTNYEQYF

CDR3 length: 15
J gene: TRBJ1-1
V gene: TRBV7-2
CDR3 protein: CASSLYGGGNTEAFF

CDR3 length: 14
J gene: TRBJ2-7
V gene: TRBV7-2
CDR3 protein: CASSFGGRSYEQYF